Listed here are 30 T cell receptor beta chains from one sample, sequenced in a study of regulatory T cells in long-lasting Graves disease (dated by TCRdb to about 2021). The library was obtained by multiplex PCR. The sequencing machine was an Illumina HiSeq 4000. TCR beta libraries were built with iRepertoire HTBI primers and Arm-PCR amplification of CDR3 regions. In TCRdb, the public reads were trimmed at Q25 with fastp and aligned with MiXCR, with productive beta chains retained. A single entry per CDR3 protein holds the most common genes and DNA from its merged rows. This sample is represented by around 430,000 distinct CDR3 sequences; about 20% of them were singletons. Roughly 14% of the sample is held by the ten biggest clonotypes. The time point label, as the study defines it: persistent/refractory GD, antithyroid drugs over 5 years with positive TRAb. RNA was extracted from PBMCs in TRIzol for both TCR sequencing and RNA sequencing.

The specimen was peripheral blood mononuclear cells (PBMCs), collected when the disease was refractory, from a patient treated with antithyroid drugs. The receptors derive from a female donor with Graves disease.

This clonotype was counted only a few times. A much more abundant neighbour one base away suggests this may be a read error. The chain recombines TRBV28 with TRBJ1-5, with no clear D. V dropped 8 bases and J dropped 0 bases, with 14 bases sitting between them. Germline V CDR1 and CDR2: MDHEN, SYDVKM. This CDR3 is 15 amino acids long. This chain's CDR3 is CASGERGYSNQPQHF. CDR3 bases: TGTGCCAGCGGTGAAAGAGGATATAGCAATCAGCCCCAGCATTTT.

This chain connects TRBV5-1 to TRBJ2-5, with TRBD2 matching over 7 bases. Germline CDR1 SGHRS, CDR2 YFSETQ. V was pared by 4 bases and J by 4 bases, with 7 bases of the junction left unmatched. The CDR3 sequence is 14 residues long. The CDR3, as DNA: TGCGCCAGCAGCATCCGGCCGGGGGGAGAGACCCAGTACTTC. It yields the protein CASSIRPGGETQYF.

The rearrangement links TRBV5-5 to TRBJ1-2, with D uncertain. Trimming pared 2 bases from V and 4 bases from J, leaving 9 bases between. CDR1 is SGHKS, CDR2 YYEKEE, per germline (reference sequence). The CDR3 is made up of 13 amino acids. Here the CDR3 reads CASSFWEVYGYTF. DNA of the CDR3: TGTGCCAGCAGCTTCTGGGAGGTCTATGGCTACACCTTC. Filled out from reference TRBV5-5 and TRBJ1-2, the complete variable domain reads DAGVTQSPTHLIKTRGQQVTLRCSPISGHKSVSWYQQVLGQGPQFIFQYYEKEERGRGNFPDRFSARQFPNYSSELNVNALLLGDSALYLCASSFWEVYGYTFGSGTRLTVV.

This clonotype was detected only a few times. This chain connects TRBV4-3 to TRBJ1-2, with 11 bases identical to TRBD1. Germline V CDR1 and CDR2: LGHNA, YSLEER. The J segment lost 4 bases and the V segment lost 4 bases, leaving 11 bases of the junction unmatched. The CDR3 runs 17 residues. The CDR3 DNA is TGCGCCAGCAGCCCAGGACAGGGGGCGCGTGTGGGCTATGGCTACACCTTC. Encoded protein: CASSPGQGARVGYGYTF.

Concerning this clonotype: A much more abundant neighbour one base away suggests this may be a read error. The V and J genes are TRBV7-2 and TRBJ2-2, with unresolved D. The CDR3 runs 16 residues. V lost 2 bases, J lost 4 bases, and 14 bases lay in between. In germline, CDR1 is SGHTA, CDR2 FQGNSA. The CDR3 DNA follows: TGTGCCAGCAGCTTAACCGGTTCGTTGGGCACCGGGGAGCTGTTTTTT. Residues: CASSLTGSLGTGELFF.

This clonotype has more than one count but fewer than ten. This CDR3 is CSARERLYSNQPQHF. CDR3 DNA sequence: TGCAGTGCTAGAGAAAGGTTGTATAGCAATCAGCCCCAGCATTTT. This rearrangement joins TRBV20-1 to TRBJ1-5, with D unresolved. CDR1 DFQATT and CDR2 SNEGSKA come from the germline V gene (reference sequence). This CDR3 has 15 amino acids. The V and J ends lost 0 bases and 0 bases respectively, with 9 bases between them.

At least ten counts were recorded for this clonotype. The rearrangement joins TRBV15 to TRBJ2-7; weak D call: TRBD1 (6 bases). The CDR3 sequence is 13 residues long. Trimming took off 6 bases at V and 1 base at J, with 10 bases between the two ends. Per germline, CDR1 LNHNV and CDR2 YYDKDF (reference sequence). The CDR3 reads CATREQGSYEQYF. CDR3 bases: TGTGCCACCAGAGAACAGGGATCCTACGAGCAGTACTTC.

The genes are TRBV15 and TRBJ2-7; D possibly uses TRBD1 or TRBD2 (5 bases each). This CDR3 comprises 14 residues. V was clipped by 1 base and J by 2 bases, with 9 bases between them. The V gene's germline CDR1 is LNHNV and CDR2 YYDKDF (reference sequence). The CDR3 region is CATSRAGAPYEQYF. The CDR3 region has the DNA TGTGCCACCAGCAGAGCCGGGGCCCCCTACGAGCAGTACTTC. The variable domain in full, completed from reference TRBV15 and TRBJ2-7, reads DAMVIQNPRYQVTQFGKPVTLSCSQTLNHNVMYWYQQKSSQAPKLLFHYYDKDFNNEADTPDNFQSRRPNTSFCFLDIRSPGLGDTAMYLCATSRAGAPYEQYFGPGTRLTVT.

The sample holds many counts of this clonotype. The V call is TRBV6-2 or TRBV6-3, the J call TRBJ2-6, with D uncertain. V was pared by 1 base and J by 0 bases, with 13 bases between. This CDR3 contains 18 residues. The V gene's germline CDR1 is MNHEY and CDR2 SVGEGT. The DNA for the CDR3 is TGTGCCAGCAGTTACTTAGGGCGACTGGGCTCTGGGGCCAACGTCCTGACTTTC. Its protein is CASSYLGRLGSGANVLTF.

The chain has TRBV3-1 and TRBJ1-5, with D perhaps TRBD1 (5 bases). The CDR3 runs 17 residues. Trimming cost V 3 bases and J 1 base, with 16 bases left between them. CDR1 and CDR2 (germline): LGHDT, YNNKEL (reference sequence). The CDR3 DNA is TGTGCCAGCAGCCAGGGGCTACCAGGGATCAGCAATCAGCCCCAGCATTTT. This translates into CASSQGLPGISNQPQHF.

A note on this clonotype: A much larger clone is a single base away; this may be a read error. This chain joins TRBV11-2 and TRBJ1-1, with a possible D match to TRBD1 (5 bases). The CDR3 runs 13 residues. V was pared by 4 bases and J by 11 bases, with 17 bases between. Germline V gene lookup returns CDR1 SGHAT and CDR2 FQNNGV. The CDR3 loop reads CASSSTVGTGAFF. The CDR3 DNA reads TGTGCCAGCAGCTCCACTGTCGGGACCGGGGCTTTCTTT.

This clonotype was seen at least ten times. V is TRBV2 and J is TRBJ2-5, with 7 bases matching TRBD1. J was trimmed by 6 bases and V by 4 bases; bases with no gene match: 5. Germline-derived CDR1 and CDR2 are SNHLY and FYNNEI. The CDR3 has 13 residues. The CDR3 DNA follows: TGTGCCAGCAGTGGACAGGGCCGAAAGACCCAGTACTTC. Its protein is CASSGQGRKTQYF.

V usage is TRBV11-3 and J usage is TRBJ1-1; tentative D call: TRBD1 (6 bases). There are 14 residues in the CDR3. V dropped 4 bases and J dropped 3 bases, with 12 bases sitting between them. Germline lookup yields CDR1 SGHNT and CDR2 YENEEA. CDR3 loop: CASSSRGGYTEAFF. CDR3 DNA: TGTGCCAGCAGCTCCAGAGGGGGGTACACTGAAGCTTTCTTT.

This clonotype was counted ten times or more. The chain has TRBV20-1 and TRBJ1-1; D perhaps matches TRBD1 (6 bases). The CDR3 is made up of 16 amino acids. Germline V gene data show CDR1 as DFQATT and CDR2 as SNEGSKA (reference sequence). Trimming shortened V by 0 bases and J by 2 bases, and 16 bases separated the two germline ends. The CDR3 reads CSAREGSAGANTEAFF. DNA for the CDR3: TGCAGTGCTAGAGAGGGGTCGGCGGGGGCCAACACTGAAGCTTTCTTT.

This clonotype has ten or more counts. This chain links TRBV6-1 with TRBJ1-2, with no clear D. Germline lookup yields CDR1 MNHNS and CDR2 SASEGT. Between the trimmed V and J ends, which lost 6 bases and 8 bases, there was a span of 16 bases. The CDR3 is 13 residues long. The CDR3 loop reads CASRQGRVGGYTF. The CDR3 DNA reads TGTGCCAGCAGACAAGGAAGAGTGGGCGGCTACACCTTC.

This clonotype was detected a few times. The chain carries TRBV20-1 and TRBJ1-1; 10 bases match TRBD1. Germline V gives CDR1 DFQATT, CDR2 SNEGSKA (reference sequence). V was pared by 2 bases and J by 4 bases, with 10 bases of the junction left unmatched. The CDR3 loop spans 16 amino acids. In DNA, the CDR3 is TGCAGTGCTAGAAAGACAGGGGGCGTAATTTCCACTGAAGCTTTCTTT. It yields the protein CSARKTGGVISTEAFF.

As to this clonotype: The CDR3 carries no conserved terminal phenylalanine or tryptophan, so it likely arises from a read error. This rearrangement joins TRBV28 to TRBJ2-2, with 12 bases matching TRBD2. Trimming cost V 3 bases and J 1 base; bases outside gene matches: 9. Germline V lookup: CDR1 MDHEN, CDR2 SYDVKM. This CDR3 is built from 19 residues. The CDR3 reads CASSLKIWTSGENTGELFS. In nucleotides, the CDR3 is TGTGCCAGCAGTTTGAAGATTTGGACTAGCGGGGAGAACACCGGGGAGCTGTTTTCT.

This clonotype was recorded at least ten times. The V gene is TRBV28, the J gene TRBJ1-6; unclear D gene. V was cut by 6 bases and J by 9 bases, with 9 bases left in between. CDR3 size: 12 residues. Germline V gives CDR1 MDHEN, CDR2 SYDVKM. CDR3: CASRTGGSPLHF. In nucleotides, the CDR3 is TGTGCCAGCAGAACCGGTGGTTCACCCCTCCACTTT.

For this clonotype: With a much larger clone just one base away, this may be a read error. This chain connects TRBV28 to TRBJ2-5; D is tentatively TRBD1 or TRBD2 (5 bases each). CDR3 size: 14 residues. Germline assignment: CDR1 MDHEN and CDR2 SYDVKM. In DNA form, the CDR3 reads TGTGCCAGCAGTCCCTGGGGGTTGGAAGAGGCCCAGTACTTC. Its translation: CASSPWGLEEAQYF. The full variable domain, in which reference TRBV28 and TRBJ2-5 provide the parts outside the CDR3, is DVKVTQSSRYLVKRTGEKVFLECVQDMDHENMFWYRQDPGLGLRLIYFSYDVKMKEKGDIPEGYSVSREKKERFSLILESASTNQTSMYLCASSPWGLEEAQYFGPGTRLLVL.

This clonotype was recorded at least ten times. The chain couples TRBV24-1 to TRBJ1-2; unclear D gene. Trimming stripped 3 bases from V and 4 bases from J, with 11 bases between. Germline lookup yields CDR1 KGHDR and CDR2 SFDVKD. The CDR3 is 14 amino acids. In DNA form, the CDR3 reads TGTGCCACCAGTGATGAAACTGGACTCTATGGCTACACCTTC. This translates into CATSDETGLYGYTF.

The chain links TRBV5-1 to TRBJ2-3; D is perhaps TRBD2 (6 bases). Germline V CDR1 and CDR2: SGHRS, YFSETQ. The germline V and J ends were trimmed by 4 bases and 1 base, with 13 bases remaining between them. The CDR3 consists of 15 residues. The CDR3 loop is CASSLTRVGTDTQYF. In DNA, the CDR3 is TGCGCCAGCAGCCTGACTAGAGTTGGCACAGATACGCAGTATTTT.

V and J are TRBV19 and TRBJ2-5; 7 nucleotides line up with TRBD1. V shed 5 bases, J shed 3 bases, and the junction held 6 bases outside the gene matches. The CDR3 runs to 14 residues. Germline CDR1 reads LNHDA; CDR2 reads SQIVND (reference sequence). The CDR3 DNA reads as TGTGCCAGTAGTGGAACGGACAGGAAAGAGACCCAGTACTTC. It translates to CASSGTDRKETQYF.

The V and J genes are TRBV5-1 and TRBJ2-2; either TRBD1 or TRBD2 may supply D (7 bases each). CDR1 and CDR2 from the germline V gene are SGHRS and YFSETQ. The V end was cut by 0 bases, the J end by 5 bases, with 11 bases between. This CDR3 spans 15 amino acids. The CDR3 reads CASSLAGGQTGELFF. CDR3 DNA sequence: TGCGCCAGCAGCTTGGCGGGGGGACAGACCGGGGAGCTGTTTTTT.

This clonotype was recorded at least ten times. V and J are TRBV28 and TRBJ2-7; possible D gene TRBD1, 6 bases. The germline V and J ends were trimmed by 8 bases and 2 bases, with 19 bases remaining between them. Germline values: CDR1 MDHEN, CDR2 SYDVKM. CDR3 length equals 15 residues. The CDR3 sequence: CASSPHTGIPYEQYF. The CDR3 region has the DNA TGTGCCAGCTCTCCACATACAGGGATCCCCTACGAGCAGTACTTC.

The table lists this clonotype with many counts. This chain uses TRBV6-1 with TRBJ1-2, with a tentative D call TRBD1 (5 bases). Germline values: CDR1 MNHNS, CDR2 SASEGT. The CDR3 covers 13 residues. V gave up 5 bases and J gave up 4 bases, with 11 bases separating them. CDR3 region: CASSNGGTYGYTF. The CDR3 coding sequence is TGTGCCAGCAGTAACGGTGGGACCTATGGCTACACCTTC.

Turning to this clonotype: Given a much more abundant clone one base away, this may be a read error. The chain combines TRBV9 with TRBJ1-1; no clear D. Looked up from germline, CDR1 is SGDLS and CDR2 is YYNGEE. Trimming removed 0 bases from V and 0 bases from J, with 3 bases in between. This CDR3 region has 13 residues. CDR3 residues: CASSVEVNTEAFF. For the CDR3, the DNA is TGTGCCAGCAGCGTAGAAGTGAACACTGAAGCTTTCTTT.

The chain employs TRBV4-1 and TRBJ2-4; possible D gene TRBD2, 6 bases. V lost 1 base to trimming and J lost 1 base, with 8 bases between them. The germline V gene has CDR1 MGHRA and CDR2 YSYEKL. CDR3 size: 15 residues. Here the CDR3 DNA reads TGCGCCAGCAGCCAAGTTCGGGGGGCCAAAAACATTCAGTACTTC. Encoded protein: CASSQVRGAKNIQYF.

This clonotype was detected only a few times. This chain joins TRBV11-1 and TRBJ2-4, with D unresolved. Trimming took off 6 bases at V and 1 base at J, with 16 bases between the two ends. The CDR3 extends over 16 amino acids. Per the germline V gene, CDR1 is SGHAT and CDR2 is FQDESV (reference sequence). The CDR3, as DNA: TGTGCCAGCAGTTTTCCCCCCGCAAGCGCCAAAAACATTCAGTACTTC. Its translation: CASSFPPASAKNIQYF.

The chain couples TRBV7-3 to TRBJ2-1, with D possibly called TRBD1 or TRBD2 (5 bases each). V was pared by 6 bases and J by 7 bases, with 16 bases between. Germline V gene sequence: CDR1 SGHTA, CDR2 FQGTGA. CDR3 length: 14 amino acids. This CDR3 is CASSIAPWGNEQFF. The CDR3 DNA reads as TGTGCCAGCAGTATAGCTCCCTGGGGGAATGAGCAGTTCTTC.

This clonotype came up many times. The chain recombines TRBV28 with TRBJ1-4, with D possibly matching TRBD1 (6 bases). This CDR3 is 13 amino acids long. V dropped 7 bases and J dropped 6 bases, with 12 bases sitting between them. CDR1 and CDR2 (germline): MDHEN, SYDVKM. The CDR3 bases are TGTGCCAGCACCCCGGGGGCACATGAAAAACTGTTTTTT. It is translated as CASTPGAHEKLFF.